This T cell receptor beta chain was identified during a study of OX40 agonist ivuxolimab in advanced cancers. Regarding the study as a whole: At doses 0.1 to 3.0 mg/kg, CD4+ and CD8+ clones expanded.

This clone was counted a few times. The antigen is undetermined. Data came from immunoSEQ multiplex PCR; TCRdb stores just in-frame clones and leaves some out. The sample carries about 55,000 clones, around 80% recorded once. The sequence derives from an adult with an advanced solid tumor such as melanoma, head and neck, liver or kidney cancer. Sequenced material: CD4+ or CD8+ T cells sorted from blood, taken in a trial of the OX40 agonist ivuxolimab.

The CDR3 DNA sequence: TGCAGCTCCCGGGGCACAGATACGCAGTATTTT. Protein product: CSSRGTDTQYF. The chain uses TRBV29-1 and TRBJ2-3; D remains unclear. Germline V CDR1 and CDR2: SQVTM, ANQGSEA. Trimming shortened V by 8 bases and J by 1 base, and 7 bases separated the two germline ends. This CDR3 is built from 11 residues.